What follows is one T cell receptor (beta chain) and its context. Its antigen is undetermined. This specimen belongs to a study of shared clonotypes between healthy human individuals. Study context: Each donor contributed plates that comprised three CD4 naive, three CD4 memory, two CD8 naive and one CD8 memory.

Study conclusions and caveats: Generation probability values for non-shared clonotypes were lower than those for clonotypes shared by all four donors.

When replicate PCRs were run on sorted subsets, they used 150 to 200 ng DNA, about 30,000 T cell genomes. Generated by immunoSEQ multiplex PCR, the TCRdb table keeps only in-frame clones and is missing some. The data hold around 2.1 million clones, with just over 90% observed a single time. It was CD45RO-negative cells, positively selected for CCR7, that made up naive CD8 cells, with terminally differentiated effector memory CD45RA+ cells excluded. The TCR was taken from a man aged 18-30 years in good health. Some clones in this sample may be carry-over from other donors' samples. The sample was naive CD8+ T cells from PBMCs.

CDR3 region: CSVGGQGLGYGYTF. The CDR3 coding sequence is TGCAGCGTTGGGGGACAGGGGCTAGGCTATGGCTACACCTTC. The gene calls are TRBV29-1 and TRBJ1-2, with TRBD1 matching over 10 bases. Germline trimming cut 4 bases from V and 4 bases from J; bases unmatched to any gene: 6. The CDR3 is made up of 14 amino acids. Germline V gives CDR1 SQVTM, CDR2 ANQGSEA.